A selection of T cell receptor beta chains follows, all from one sample in a study of blood T cell repertoires in COVID-19. Generated by immunoSEQ multiplex PCR, the TCRdb table keeps only in-frame clones and is missing some. The sample shows 250,000 to 350,000 clones, roughly nine tenths of them seen only once. Sequenced sample: PBMCs or T cells enriched from blood (not recorded which). The receptors shown here come from a woman under 30 who had recovered from COVID-19. Both conserved end residues are part of each CDR3. D genes are given only for firm matches. The size field is filled for only some rows; it gives once, few, many or a size class.

>TRBV11-2|TRBJ1-1|TRBD1|NA
CASSLVSLGQGFPEAFF
TGTGCCAGCAGCTTAGTCTCTCTGGGACAGGGATTCCCTGAAGCTTTCTTT
>TRBV28|TRBJ2-1|NA|NA
CASDSFSYNEQFF
TGTGCCAGCGACTCTTTCTCCTACAATGAGCAGTTCTTC
>TRBV9|TRBJ1-2|NA|NA
CASSEPRGSTPYGYTF
TGTGCCAGCAGCGAACCCAGAGGCAGCACCCCCTATGGCTACACCTTC
>TRBV21-1|TRBJ2-1|NA|NA
CANRTGYNEQFF
TGTGCCAACCGGACAGGCTACAATGAGCAGTTCTTC
>TRBV5-1|TRBJ2-1|TRBD1|NA
CATPRRGDRGANEQFF
TGCGCCACTCCACGACGTGGGGACAGGGGGGCCAATGAGCAGTTCTTC
>TRBV7-9|TRBJ1-1|TRBD1|NA
CASSPGQGFMNTEAFF
TGTGCCAGCAGCCCGGGACAGGGGTTCATGAACACTGAAGCTTTCTTT
>TRBV18|TRBJ2-5|NA|NA
CASSPIQETQYF
TGTGCCAGCTCACCCATCCAAGAGACCCAGTACTTC
>TRBV21-1|TRBJ2-1|NA|NA
CASSGGQVNSYNEQFF
TGTGCCAGCAGCGGGGGACAGGTGAACTCCTACAATGAGCAGTTCTTC
>TRBV6-5|TRBJ2-7|TRBD1|NA
CASSYRDRPSYF
TGTGCCAGCAGTTACCGGGACAGGCCTTCGTACTTC
>TRBV12-3/TRBV12-4|TRBJ2-1|NA|NA
CASSLRNEQFF
TGTGCCAGCAGCCTGAGGAATGAGCAGTTCTTC
>TRBV20-1|TRBJ2-5|TRBD2|NA
CSASEDRGLAGRYQETQYF
TGCAGTGCTAGTGAGGACCGCGGACTAGCGGGGAGATACCAAGAGACCCAGTACTTC
>TRBV5-1|TRBJ2-7|TRBD2|NA
CASSWPTSGDPYEQYF
TGCGCCAGCAGCTGGCCGACTAGCGGGGACCCCTACGAGCAGTACTTC
>TRBV19|TRBJ2-1|NA|NA
CASKGQGGNNEQFF
TGTGCCAGTAAGGGGCAGGGGGGTAACAATGAGCAGTTCTTC
>TRBV28|TRBJ1-6|NA|once
CASSFYGGSSPLHF
TGTGCCAGCAGTTTTTATGGGGGCTCCTCACCCCTCCACTTT
>TRBV30|TRBJ1-6|NA|NA
CAWSIRTFFRGDNSPLHF
TGTGCCTGGTCGATTAGGACATTTTTCCGAGGAGATAATTCACCCCTCCACTTT
>TRBV2|TRBJ1-1|TRBD1|NA
CASSEGQGAGTEAFF
TGTGCCAGCAGTGAAGGACAGGGGGCCGGCACTGAAGCTTTCTTT
>TRBV14|TRBJ2-1|NA|NA
CASSQVREGGVNEQFF
TGTGCCAGCAGCCAAGTCCGCGAGGGCGGTGTCAATGAGCAGTTCTTC
>TRBV19|TRBJ2-2|NA|once
CASSIFNGELFF
TGTGCCAGTAGTATTTTCAACGGGGAGCTGTTTTTT
>TRBV5-5|TRBJ2-3|TRBD2|NA
CASSLGLAVSTDTQYF
TGTGCCAGCAGCTTGGGACTAGCGGTCTCCACAGATACGCAGTATTTT
>TRBV10-1|TRBJ2-2|TRBD1|once
CASRPGTANTGELFF
TGCGCCAGCAGACCCGGGACAGCGAACACCGGGGAGCTGTTTTTT
>TRBV6-5|TRBJ1-1|NA|NA
CASCRGQGPNTEAFF
TGTGCCAGCTGTAGGGGCCAGGGTCCGAACACTGAAGCTTTCTTT
>TRBV5-5|TRBJ1-5|NA|NA
CASSSWTNSNQPQHF
TGTGCCAGCAGCTCGTGGACAAATAGCAATCAGCCCCAGCATTTT
>TRBV4-1|TRBJ2-5|TRBD2|NA
CASNRGGALGETQYF
TGCGCCAGCAACCGGGGAGGGGCCCTCGGGGAGACCCAGTACTTC
>TRBV3-1/TRBV3-2|TRBJ2-1|NA|NA
CASSQRRPRQANEQFF
TGTGCCAGCAGCCAACGAAGGCCGAGGCAAGCGAATGAGCAGTTCTTC
>TRBV28|TRBJ1-1|TRBD1|NA
CAGRGGRTEAFF
TGTGCCGGCAGGGGGGGGCGAACTGAAGCTTTCTTT
>TRBV28|TRBJ1-1|NA|NA
CASSLPTGKTEAFF
TGTGCCAGCAGCCTACCTACAGGGAAGACTGAAGCTTTCTTT
>TRBV4-1|TRBJ1-1|NA|NA
CASSQDEGGRGTEAFF
TGCGCCAGCAGCCAAGATGAGGGGGGGAGGGGCACTGAAGCTTTCTTT
>TRBV6-6|TRBJ1-4|NA|NA
CASSHNRRTNEKLFF
TGTGCCAGCAGTCATAACAGGCGAACTAATGAAAAACTGTTTTTT
>TRBV19|TRBJ2-2|NA|few
CASSILGSSNTGELFF
TGTGCCAGTAGTATCCTGGGCAGTTCGAACACCGGGGAGCTGTTTTTT
>TRBV9|TRBJ1-6|NA|NA
CASSVGASPLHF
TGTGCCAGCAGCGTGGGGGCCTCACCCCTCCACTTT
>TRBV2|TRBJ2-5|TRBD2|NA
CASSPLLAGGQETQYF
TGTGCCAGCTCCCCTTTGCTAGCGGGGGGGCAAGAGACCCAGTACTTC
>TRBV11-3|TRBJ2-5|NA|NA
CASSLVPQETQYF
TGTGCCAGCAGCTTAGTTCCACAAGAGACCCAGTACTTC
>TRBV6-5|TRBJ2-6|NA|NA
CASSYSGSTGANVLTF
TGTGCCAGCAGTTACTCCGGGAGTACTGGGGCCAACGTCCTGACTTTC
>TRBV12-3/TRBV12-4|TRBJ1-2|TRBD1|NA
CASRADRADGYTF
TGTGCCAGCAGGGCAGACAGGGCTGATGGCTACACCTTC
>TRBV25-1|TRBJ2-3|NA|NA
CASSEQGSLSTDTQYF
TGTGCCAGCAGTGAACAAGGTAGCCTTAGCACAGATACGCAGTATTTT
>TRBV11-2|TRBJ1-6|TRBD1|few
CASRPGTGAFPLHF
TGTGCCAGCAGACCCGGGACAGGGGCCTTCCCCCTCCACTTT
>TRBV10-3|TRBJ1-2|TRBD1|NA
CAISAGNRGQGYGYTF
TGTGCCATCAGTGCTGGTAACAGGGGGCAGGGCTATGGCTACACCTTC
>TRBV19|TRBJ1-2|NA|NA
CASSIRGSGRQLQGYTF
TGTGCCAGTAGTATTCGGGGATCGGGGAGGCAATTGCAAGGCTACACCTTC
>TRBV15|TRBJ1-4|NA|once
CATSRATGTNEKLFF
TGTGCCACCAGCAGAGCTACAGGGACCAATGAAAAACTGTTTTTT
>TRBV27|TRBJ1-1|NA|NA
CASSLSPDTEAFF
TGTGCCAGCAGTTTGAGTCCTGACACTGAAGCTTTCTTT
>TRBV10-2|TRBJ2-1|TRBD1|NA
CASRQGSSYNEQFF
TGCGCCAGCAGACAGGGGAGCTCCTACAATGAGCAGTTCTTC
>TRBV6-1|TRBJ1-6|NA|NA
CASSESVNYNSPLHF
TGTGCCAGCAGTGAATCAGTCAACTATAATTCACCCCTCCACTTT
>TRBV2|TRBJ2-3|NA|NA
CASSPDLQRRADTQYF
TGTGCCAGCAGCCCAGACCTCCAGCGGAGGGCAGATACGCAGTATTTT
>TRBV25-1|TRBJ2-3|NA|NA
CASSEGGTSTDTQYF
TGTGCCAGCAGTGAAGGCGGTACTAGCACAGATACGCAGTATTTT
>TRBV2|TRBJ2-1|TRBD2|NA
CASSASSGDYNEQFF
TGTGCCAGCAGTGCGTCTAGCGGGGACTACAATGAGCAGTTCTTC
>TRBV28|TRBJ1-1|NA|NA
CASTIPGSYTEAFF
TGTGCCAGCACCATCCCTGGGAGTTACACTGAAGCTTTCTTT
>TRBV5-5|TRBJ1-3|TRBD1|few
CASSLTGGLGNTIYF
TGTGCCAGCAGCTTGACAGGGGGCTTAGGAAACACCATATATTTT
>TRBV7-9|TRBJ1-4|NA|NA
CASSLSRGWGEKLFF
TGTGCCAGCAGCTTAAGCCGGGGTTGGGGTGAAAAACTGTTTTTT
>TRBV2|TRBJ1-1|NA|NA
CASSAIGVESTEAFF
TGTGCCAGCAGTGCTATAGGAGTCGAGAGCACTGAAGCTTTCTTT
>TRBV6-2/TRBV6-3|TRBJ1-1|NA|NA
CASSFGGGSGTEAFF
TGTGCCAGCAGTTTCGGGGGGGGGAGTGGTACTGAAGCTTTCTTT
>TRBV6-1|TRBJ1-2|NA|NA
CASSDGYRANYGYTF
TGTGCCAGCAGTGACGGATACAGGGCTAACTATGGCTACACCTTC
>TRBV2|TRBJ1-1|NA|NA
CASSRTAGDTEAFF
TGTGCCAGCAGTCGGACGGCAGGGGACACTGAAGCTTTCTTT
>TRBV27|TRBJ1-1|NA|NA
CASSIDRGGVTEAFF
TGTGCCAGCAGTATCGATAGAGGGGGGGTAACTGAAGCTTTCTTT
>TRBV7-3|TRBJ1-1|NA|NA
CASSLIGGGTEAFF
TGTGCCAGCAGCTTAATCGGGGGAGGCACTGAAGCTTTCTTT